This paragraph reports one T cell receptor (beta chain). Its matching antigen is unknown. The CDR3 extends over 14 amino acids. Germline values: CDR1 LNHDA, CDR2 SQIVND (reference sequence). V lost 6 bases to trimming and J lost 5 bases, with 13 bases between them. This record comes from a study of beta chain features in type 1 diabetes. Study-wide points: Shorter TCRB CDR3s, moderately but significantly so, were found in Type 1 diabetes patients in all four CD4+ subsets.

Isolated RNA was reverse transcribed in full, so expressed TCRB transcripts were sequenced. Sequencing was performed with immunoSEQ multiplex PCR; in TCRdb, only in-frame clones are kept and a portion is missing. Seen here are some 120,000 clones, roughly a sixth observed once, and the top ten hold around 2.6%. This TCR was sampled from a man aged 18 to 35 with type 1 diabetes. Sequenced input: central memory CD4+ T cells from blood. V and J are TRBV19 and TRBJ2-2; D gene unclear. The CDR3 DNA reads TGTGCCAGTAGAGCCCAGGATGGGACCGGGGAGCTGTTTTTT. The encoded protein is CASRAQDGTGELFF.